These 6 T cell receptor beta chains were sequenced from one sample in a study of metastatic and nonmetastatic thyroid tumors. Nobody among the patients had been given any treatment before thyroid surgery. TCRdb reanalyzed the PCR reads with MiXCR. The sample carries roughly 58,000 clones, more than 3.5% recorded once. Sequenced sample: blood. Receptors were obtained from a female donor with papillary thyroid cancer or a benign thyroid nodule (not recorded which). Some clones in this sample may be carry-over from other donors' samples.

There are a few counts of this clone. The chain is built from TRBV2 and TRBJ2-2; maybe TRBD1 (5 bases). This CDR3 comprises 15 residues. Trimming stripped 7 bases from V and 4 bases from J, with 16 bases between. CDR1 is SNHLY and CDR2 is FYNNEI in the germline V gene. The CDR3 bases are TGTGCCAGCATTCCCGGACATGGGTCCACCGGGGAGCTGTTTTTT. Protein: CASIPGHGSTGELFF.

This clone was seen ten or more times. The chain employs TRBV7-2 and TRBJ2-7; unclear D gene. V was clipped by 1 base and J by 2 bases, with 12 bases between them. CDR3 length: 15 residues. Germline-derived CDR1 and CDR2 are SGHTA and FQGNSA. CDR3 DNA sequence: TGTGCCAGCAGCTTAGGTGGGATTCCTACCTACGAGCAGTACTTC. Translation: CASSLGGIPTYEQYF.

This clone was observed a handful of times. This may stem from a read error, because a much larger clone lies one nucleotide away. The gene calls are TRBV10-2 and TRBJ2-1, with D maybe TRBD2 (5 bases). From germline, CDR1 is WSHSY and CDR2 SAAADI. The CDR3 sequence is 14 residues long. Between the trimmed V and J ends, which lost 8 bases and 1 base, there was a span of 12 bases. The CDR3 here is CASVPPGSYNEQFF. CDR3 DNA: TGCGCCAGCGTCCCTCCGGGGTCCTACAATGAGCAGTTCTTC.

This clone showed up many times. It may be a read error: a sequence one base away is much more abundant. The chain carries TRBV12-3 or TRBV12-4 and TRBJ2-1, with D unresolved. The CDR3 covers 15 residues. The CDR3 nucleotides are TGTGCCAGCAGTTTTTCGGTAGGCACCTACGATGAGCAGTTCTTC. This encodes CASSFSVGTYDEQFF.

This clone was observed many times. The chain is built from TRBV20-1 and TRBJ2-3; D may be TRBD1 (6 bases). There are 14 residues in the CDR3. Germline CDR1 DFQATT, CDR2 SNEGSKA (reference sequence). The V end lost 5 bases, the J end lost 0 bases, and 12 bases lay between the germline ends. CDR3 bases: TGCAGTGCTGGGAACAGGGAAAGCACAGATACGCAGTATTTT. This gives the protein CSAGNRESTDTQYF.

In its sample, this clone was seen many times. Other DNA sequences in this sample translate to the same CDR3. V and J are TRBV5-1 and TRBJ2-3; 8 bases align to TRBD2. Looked up from germline, CDR1 is SGHRS and CDR2 is YFSETQ. The CDR3 is 15 amino acids. With 4 bases clipped from V and 6 bases from J, the junction kept 10 bases outside the gene matches. The CDR3 DNA reads as TGCGCCAGCAGCGGGAGCGGGGGCTTAGCGGATACGCAGTATTTT. Its translation: CASSGSGGLADTQYF.